Shown below are 25 T cell receptor beta chains from a single sample sequenced in a study of T cells in Graves' hyperthyroidism and ophthalmopathy. RNA transcripts yielded amplified TCR beta CDR3 regions. First-round RT-PCR of the TCR CDR3 relied on the HTBI primer set. TCRdb ran MiXCR on the multiplex PCR reads and lists one entry per CDR3 protein. Among approximately 520,000 distinct CDR3 sequences, around 22% were seen once, and the ten largest hold roughly 12%. The sample comprised blood. Receptors were obtained from a woman in her twenties or thirties with Graves' ophthalmopathy.

The V gene is TRBV30, the J gene TRBJ2-2; D remains unclear. The V gene's germline CDR1 is GTSNPN and CDR2 SVGIG (reference sequence). The CDR3 has 15 residues. Trimming took off 7 bases at V and 2 bases at J, with 17 bases between the two ends. This CDR3 is CAYHSLGKNTGELFF. The CDR3 bases are TGTGCCTACCACTCTCTGGGGAAAAACACCGGGGAGCTGTTTTTT.

The rearrangement links TRBV11-1 to TRBJ2-7, with TRBD1 matching over 7 bases. V dropped 5 bases and J dropped 5; count of bases not matched to a gene: 15. Germline-derived CDR1 and CDR2 are SGHAT and FQDESV (reference sequence). This CDR3 spans 16 amino acids. The CDR3 nucleotides are TGTGCCAGCAGCCAAACCCCCTTTGGACAGGTCAACGAGCAGTACTTC. Translation: CASSQTPFGQVNEQYF.

The gene calls are TRBV6-1 and TRBJ1-2; D possibly corresponds to TRBD1 (5 bases). V was cut by 10 bases and J by 2 bases, with 17 bases left in between. The germline V gene encodes CDR1 MNHNS and CDR2 SASEGT. The CDR3 contains 14 residues. Here the CDR3 DNA reads TGTGCCACCCTTCGTGGGGCTCACAACTATGGCTACACCTTC. Translated: CATLRGAHNYGYTF.

This clonotype was counted at least ten times. The rearrangement joins TRBV7-2 to TRBJ1-2; 9 bases agree with TRBD1. Germline values: CDR1 SGHTA, CDR2 FQGNSA. The J segment lost 5 bases and the V segment lost 7 bases, leaving 8 bases of the junction unmatched. The CDR3 is made up of 14 amino acids. The CDR3 bases are TGTGCCAGCACCCACAGGGGGCCTGGGTATGGCTACACCTTC. Its translation: CASTHRGPGYGYTF.

This sequence joins TRBV6-5 and TRBJ1-1, with D tentatively TRBD1 (5 bases). V was pared by 0 bases and J by 1 base, with 12 bases between. The germline V gene encodes CDR1 MNHEY and CDR2 SVGAGI. CDR3 length equals 16 residues. The chain's CDR3 is CASSYSTVEENTEAFF. The DNA for the CDR3 is TGTGCCAGCAGTTACTCGACAGTTGAAGAGAACACTGAAGCTTTCTTT.

This clonotype was detected many times. V and J are TRBV30 and TRBJ1-2; 7 positions match TRBD1. This CDR3 is 13 amino acids long. The V segment lost 0 bases and the J segment 8 bases; nucleotides outside the gene matches: 6. Germline V CDR1 and CDR2: GTSNPN, SVGIG (reference sequence). CDR3 in amino acids: CAWSVGQGDGYTF. The CDR3 nucleotides read TGTGCCTGGAGTGTAGGCCAGGGGGACGGCTACACCTTC. Full variable domain (rest looked up from reference TRBV30 and TRBJ1-2): SQTIHQWPATLVQPVGSPLSLECTVEGTSNPNLYWYRQAAGRGLQLLFYSVGIGQISSEVPQNLSASRPQDRQFILSSKKLLLSDSGFYLCAWSVGQGDGYTFGSGTRLTVV.

A few counts support this clonotype. A much larger clone lies one base from this, so it may be a read error. The chain couples TRBV28 to TRBJ1-2; TRBD1 aligns across 8 bases. Per germline, CDR1 MDHEN and CDR2 SYDVKM. The CDR3 is 17 residues long. After removal of 2 bases from V and 7 bases from J, the junction contained 15 bases not matched to a gene. In DNA form, the CDR3 reads TGTGCCAGCAGTTTAGAGCCCCAGGGGGCTGTGGGGGGTGGCTACACCTTC. It translates to CASSLEPQGAVGGGYTF.

This clonotype was counted ten times or more. The V and J genes are TRBV6-1 and TRBJ2-5; D unresolved. The CDR3 has 11 residues. With 7 bases removed from V and 4 bases from J, the gap between germline ends came to 7 bases. Per germline, CDR1 MNHNS and CDR2 SASEGT. The CDR3 coding sequence is TGTGCCAGCACTCGAGGAGAGACCCAGTACTTC. Translated, it gives CASTRGETQYF.

This clonotype was found many times. V gene TRBV13 combines with J gene TRBJ1-5; 7 nucleotides line up with TRBD1. V shed 3 bases and J 7 bases; nucleotides not matched to a gene: 12. The CDR3 loop spans 16 amino acids. The germline CDR1 and CDR2 sequences are PRHDT and FYEKMQ (reference sequence). For the CDR3, the DNA is TGTGCCAGCAGCTTCAGACAGGGTGATGGCAGACAGCCCCAGCATTTT. Residues: CASSFRQGDGRQPQHF.

This clonotype was seen ten or more times. The chain links TRBV25-1 to TRBJ2-5; TRBD2 matches at 12 bases. Trimming at V came to 1 base and at J to 2 bases, leaving 5 bases not matched to a gene. The CDR3 contains 17 residues. CDR1 is MGHDK, CDR2 SYGVNS, per germline. The DNA of the CDR3 is TGTGCCAGCAGTGAATCTCGGACTAGCGGGGCGCAAGAGACCCAGTACTTC. Its protein product is CASSESRTSGAQETQYF.

This clonotype was counted a few times. This sequence joins TRBV12-3 or TRBV12-4 and TRBJ2-7, with no clear D. The CDR3 runs to 12 residues. V lost 3 bases to trimming and J lost 6 bases, with 9 bases between them. In DNA, the CDR3 is TGTGCCAGCAGTTTGTGGTCGGGCGAGCAGTACTTC. Translating it yields CASSLWSGEQYF.

Ten or more counts support this clonotype. The chain is built from TRBV9 and TRBJ2-7, with a weak D call TRBD2 (6 bases). The CDR3 has 15 amino acids. The germline V gene has CDR1 SGDLS and CDR2 YYNGEE. Trimming removed 0 bases from V and 5 bases from J, with 15 bases in between. CDR3 in DNA: TGTGCCAGCAGCGTAGCTCTAGGGAGGAGCCACGAGCAGTACTTC. Residues: CASSVALGRSHEQYF.

This clonotype was recorded many times. Here the CDR3 omits its conserved ending phenylalanine or tryptophan, so a read error is the likely source. The rearrangement links TRBV6-8 to TRBJ1-1; D uncertain. The germline V gene encodes CDR1 MNHGY and CDR2 SAAAGT. The CDR3 spans 10 residues. Trimming removed 5 bases at V and 2 bases at J, with 0 bases between. CDR3 nucleotide sequence: TGTGCCAGCAGTAACACTGAAGCTTTCCTT. Translation gives CASSNTEAFL.

This clonotype was picked up one time. The rearrangement links TRBV10-3 to TRBJ2-2; 10 bases are a match to TRBD2. Trimming cost V 11 bases and J 1 base; bases outside gene matches: 1. Germline loops: CDR1 ENHRY, CDR2 SYGVKD. The CDR3 spans 13 residues. CDR3 in DNA: TGTGCCGCTAGCGGGGGGAACACCGGGGAGCTGTTTTTT. This gives the protein CAASGGNTGELFF.

In this sample, this clonotype turned up a few times. The V gene is TRBV11-2, the J gene TRBJ2-7; the D is unclear. V lost 2 bases, J lost 3 bases, and 5 bases lay in between. The germline V gene encodes CDR1 SGHAT and CDR2 FQNNGV. This CDR3 has 12 amino acids. CDR3 in amino acids: CASSLSYYEQYF. The DNA of the CDR3 is TGTGCCAGCAGCTTATCGTACTACGAGCAGTACTTC.

The CDR3 here is CASSLVIGQLNTGELFF. The CDR3 coding sequence is TGTGCCAGCAGCTTAGTTATTGGGCAATTGAACACCGGGGAGCTGTTTTTT. V gene TRBV11-2 combines with J gene TRBJ2-2; D not resolved. The CDR3 covers 17 residues. Trimming stripped 1 base from V and 1 base from J, with 13 bases between. CDR1 and CDR2 (germline): SGHAT, FQNNGV.

The J gene is TRBJ2-7, the V gene TRBV28, with 7 bases aligning to TRBD1. This CDR3 contains 15 residues. The V and J ends lost 2 bases and 5 bases, in that order; junction bases with no gene match: 9. Germline CDR1 is MDHEN and CDR2 is SYDVKM. DNA of the CDR3: TGTGCCAGCAGTTTAACCAGACAGGGTCGGGACGAGCAGTACTTC. Residues: CASSLTRQGRDEQYF.

With regard to this clonotype: A read error is possible here, since a much larger clone lies one base away. The chain joins TRBV6-2 or TRBV6-3 to TRBJ2-2; D might be TRBD1 (6 bases). The length of the CDR3 is 18 residues. Germline V gene lookup returns CDR1 MNHEY and CDR2 SVGEGT. The CDR3 DNA follows: TGTGCCAGCAGTTCGGCCTACATTGACAGGCCGAACACCGGGGAGCTGCTTTTT. Residues: CASSSAYIDRPNTGELLF.

The V call is TRBV12-3 or TRBV12-4, the J call TRBJ2-7; 9 bases are a match to TRBD2. This CDR3 contains 14 residues. The ends lost 5 bases at V and 5 bases at J; junction bases unmatched: 7. As DNA, the CDR3 is TGTGCCAGCAGTGATTATAGCGGGAGTAACGAGCAGTACTTC. As protein: CASSDYSGSNEQYF.

This clonotype occurred many times. The rearrangement links TRBV12-3 or TRBV12-4 to TRBJ2-7; 11 bases line up with TRBD1. V gave up 8 bases and J gave up 0 bases; unmatched junction bases: 3. The CDR3 is 14 residues long. In DNA form, the CDR3 reads TGTGCCAGCGGGGACAGGGGGGTCTCCTACGAGCAGTACTTC. This gives the protein CASGDRGVSYEQYF.

The chain employs TRBV10-2 and TRBJ2-7, with D possibly being TRBD2 (5 bases). The CDR3 totals 15 residues. CDR1 and CDR2 from the germline V gene are WSHSY and SAAADI. V was cut by 0 bases and J by 5 bases, with 14 bases left in between. Here the CDR3 DNA reads TGCGCCAGCAGTGAGTCGAGCGTCCTCGGGGACGAGCAGTACTTC. Its translation is CASSESSVLGDEQYF.

The V and J genes are TRBV19 and TRBJ2-4; the D call may be TRBD1 or TRBD2 (5 bases each). CDR1 and CDR2 from the germline V gene are LNHDA and SQIVND (reference sequence). The CDR3 is 14 residues long. Trimming pared 6 bases from V and 5 bases from J, leaving 14 bases between. The CDR3 reads CASSTPGRENIQYF. The CDR3 bases are TGTGCCAGTAGCACTCCGGGACGTGAAAACATTCAGTACTTC.

The V gene is TRBV7-2, the J gene TRBJ1-5, with D possibly matching TRBD1 (6 bases). With 8 bases removed from V and 3 bases from J, the gap between germline ends came to 11 bases. The CDR3 spans 13 residues. CDR1 and CDR2 from the germline V gene are SGHTA and FQGNSA. CDR3 sequence: CASAGTNNQPQHF. The DNA of the CDR3 is TGTGCCAGCGCCGGGACAAACAATCAGCCCCAGCATTTT.

Turning to this clonotype: This may stem from a read error, because a much larger clone lies one nucleotide away. As the CDR3 is not closed by the conserved phenylalanine or tryptophan, this likely results from a read error. The chain's CDR3 is CASSDTGQGDTEAFS. In nucleotides, the CDR3 is TGTGCCAGCAGTGATACGGGACAGGGTGACACTGAAGCTTTCTCT. The V gene is TRBV2, the J gene TRBJ1-1; TRBD1 matches 9 bases. Germline assignment: CDR1 SNHLY and CDR2 FYNNEI. V shed 3 bases, J shed 3 bases, and the junction held 5 bases outside the gene matches. The CDR3 extends over 15 amino acids.

This clonotype was seen many times. The chain joins TRBV7-2 to TRBJ2-7, with TRBD1 matching 7 bases. Germline-derived CDR1 and CDR2 are SGHTA and FQGNSA. V shed 6 bases, J shed 0 bases, and the junction held 5 bases outside the gene matches. The CDR3 consists of 14 residues. The CDR3 DNA reads as TGTGCCAGCAGGGCCGGGACAGTCTCCTACGAGCAGTACTTC. It codes for CASRAGTVSYEQYF.